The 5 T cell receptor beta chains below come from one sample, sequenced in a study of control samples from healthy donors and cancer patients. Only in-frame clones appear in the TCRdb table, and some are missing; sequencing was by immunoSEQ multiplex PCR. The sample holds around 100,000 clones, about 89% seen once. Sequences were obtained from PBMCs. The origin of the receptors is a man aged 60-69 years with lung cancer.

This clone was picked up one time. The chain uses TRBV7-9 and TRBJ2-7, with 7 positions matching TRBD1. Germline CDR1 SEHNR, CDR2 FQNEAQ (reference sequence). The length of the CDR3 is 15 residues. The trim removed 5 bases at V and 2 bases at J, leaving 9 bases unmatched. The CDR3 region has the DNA TGTGCCAGCAGCCCCAGAGAGACAGGGACCTACGAGCAGTACGTC. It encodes CASSPRETGTYEQYV.

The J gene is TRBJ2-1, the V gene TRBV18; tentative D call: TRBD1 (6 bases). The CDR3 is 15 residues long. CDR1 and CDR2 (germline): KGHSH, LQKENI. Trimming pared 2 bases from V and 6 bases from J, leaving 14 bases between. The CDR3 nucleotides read TGTGCCAGCTCACCAGGTATATTACAGGGCAATGAGCAGTTCTTC. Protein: CASSPGILQGNEQFF.

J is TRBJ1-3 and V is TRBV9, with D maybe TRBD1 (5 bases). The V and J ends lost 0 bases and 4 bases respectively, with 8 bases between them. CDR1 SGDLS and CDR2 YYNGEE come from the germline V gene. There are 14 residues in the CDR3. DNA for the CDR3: TGTGCCAGCAGCGTAGAGGCAGGGGGAAACACCATATATTTT. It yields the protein CASSVEAGGNTIYF.

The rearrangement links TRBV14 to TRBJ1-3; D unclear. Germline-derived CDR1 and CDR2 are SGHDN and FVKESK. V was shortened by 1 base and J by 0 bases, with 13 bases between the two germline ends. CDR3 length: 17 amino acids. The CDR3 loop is CASSQARESPSGNTIYF. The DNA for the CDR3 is TGTGCCAGCAGCCAAGCTCGCGAGAGTCCCTCTGGAAACACCATATATTTT. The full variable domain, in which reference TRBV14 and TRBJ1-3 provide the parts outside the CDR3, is EAGVTQFPSHSVIEKGQTVTLRCDPISGHDNLYWYRRVMGKEIKFLLHFVKESKQDESGMPNNRFLAERTGGTYSTLKVQPAELEDSGVYFCASSQARESPSGNTIYFGEGSWLTVV.

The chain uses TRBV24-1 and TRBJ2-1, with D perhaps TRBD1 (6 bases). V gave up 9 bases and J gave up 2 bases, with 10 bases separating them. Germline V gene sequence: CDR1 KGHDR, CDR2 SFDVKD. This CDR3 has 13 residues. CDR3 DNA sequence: TGTGCCACCTCTGGACAGCCCTACAATGAGCAGTTCTTC. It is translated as CATSGQPYNEQFF.